This TCR beta chain was documented in a study of long-term antiretroviral therapy in people with HIV. V lost 2 bases and J 6 bases, leaving 11 bases between the germline ends. The CDR3 runs 14 residues. Germline loops: CDR1 SNHLY, CDR2 FYNNEI. This was the immunoSEQ v3.0 assay at survey level. Using immunoSEQ multiplex PCR, the repertoire was profiled, and TCRdb retains in-frame clones only, with some absent. Of 15,000 to 20,000 clones in the sample, approximately 90% were seen once. Findings and limits, study-wide: HIV repertoire CDR3 lengths ranged less widely than those of controls.

On this clone: Its target is not known.

The gene calls are TRBV2 and TRBJ1-5; TRBD1 is a possible D gene (6 bases). This TCR derives from a man between 50 and 59 years old with HIV. The sample here was unsorted PBMCs, taken 6.9 years after starting antiretroviral therapy. As DNA, the CDR3 is TGTGCCAGCAGTGAAAGGGGGGGGTCTCAGCCCCAGCATTTT. Protein product: CASSERGGSQPQHF.